The entry below gives a single TCR beta chain sequence along with its context. Germline V gene data show CDR1 as KGHDR and CDR2 as SFDVKD. There are 17 residues in the CDR3. With 0 bases removed from V and 0 bases from J, the gap between germline ends came to 10 bases. The data stem from a study of blood T cell repertoires in COVID-19. Measured with immunoSEQ multiplex PCR; TCRdb has only the in-frame clones, and not every one. The sample holds 150,000 or so clones, 80% to 90% seen once. The V gene is TRBV24-1, the J gene TRBJ2-2; D unclear. Sequenced sample: peripheral blood. The TCR originated in a man aged 18 to 35 with COVID-19, enrolled during active disease. The CDR3 protein is CATSDLAGASNTGELFF. Here the CDR3 DNA reads TGTGCCACCAGTGATTTGGCCGGAGCCTCGAACACCGGGGAGCTGTTTTTT.